The clone carrying this TCR beta chain was recorded many times. TCR beta CDR3 region amplification was performed from RNA transcripts. HTBI primers were the set used in a first-round RT-PCR of the TCR CDR3. Each CDR3 protein gets one entry after TCRdb re-called the multiplex PCR reads with MiXCR. The sample includes around 420,000 distinct CDR3 sequences, 15% to 17% of them seen just once. Trimming took off 0 bases at V and 8 bases at J, with 20 bases between the two ends. The CDR3 is made up of 17 amino acids. Looked up from germline, CDR1 is SGHRS and CDR2 is YFSETQ. The data originate from a study of T cells in Graves' hyperthyroidism and ophthalmopathy.

The rearrangement uses TRBV5-1 and TRBJ1-4; the D is unclear. Sequences were obtained from blood. The TCR originated in a woman between 18 and 29 years old with Graves' hyperthyroidism. The CDR3 nucleotides are TGCGCCAGCAGCTTGGATTTCGGCGCCCTCCAGGCAGAAAAACTGTTTTTT. Translating gives CASSLDFGALQAEKLFF.